What follows describes a single T cell receptor beta chain. The repertoire was sequenced with immunoSEQ multiplex PCR; TCRdb's copy has only in-frame clones and lacks some. The table shows over 55,000 clones, with about four fifths occurring only once. This record comes from a study of T cell responses to AZD1222 COVID-19 vaccine. The receptor was derived from an adult in good health. The sequencing used peripheral blood, collected on day 0 of AZD1222 vaccination.

The CDR3 sequence: CASSPWEGGPLHF. Written as DNA, the CDR3 is TGTGCCAGCAGTCCTTGGGAGGGAGGACCCCTCCACTTT. The chain joins TRBV6-4 to TRBJ1-6, with no clear D. The CDR3 is made up of 13 amino acids. Deletions cut 5 bases from V and 12 bases from J, with 14 bases between. Germline V gives CDR1 MRHNA, CDR2 SNTAGT.